The 21 T cell receptor beta chains presented below share a single source sample, sequenced in a study of blood T cell repertoires in COVID-19. Here immunoSEQ multiplex PCR was the method, and the copy in TCRdb shows in-frame clones only, minus some. This table holds 210,000 or so clones, 88% found once. Sample: PBMCs or T cells enriched from blood (not recorded which). The source is a woman in her twenties or thirties who had been exposed to COVID-19.

The chain links TRBV10-1 to TRBJ2-1, with a possible D match to TRBD2 (7 bases). Trimming left V 5 bases short and J 6 bases short, with 17 bases between. The CDR3 extends over 15 amino acids. Germline loops: CDR1 WNHNN, CDR2 SYGVQD (reference sequence). CDR3 residues: CASSQRRGGVNEQFF. CDR3 bases: TGCGCCAGCAGTCAACGAAGGGGGGGGGTCAATGAGCAGTTCTTC.

The V and J genes are TRBV7-9 and TRBJ2-2; 9 positions match TRBD2. CDR3 length: 16 amino acids. J lost 3 bases, V lost 6 bases, and 8 bases had no gene match. Germline CDR1 SEHNR, CDR2 FQNEAQ (reference sequence). The CDR3 here is CASSPIAGVDTGELFF. CDR3 nucleotide sequence: TGTGCCAGCAGTCCCATAGCGGGAGTGGACACCGGGGAGCTGTTTTTT.

The V and J genes are TRBV7-9 and TRBJ2-1; TRBD2 aligns across 10 bases. CDR1 is SEHNR, CDR2 FQNEAQ, per germline (reference sequence). V lost 6 bases and J lost 9; bases outside the gene matches: 11. This CDR3 has 15 amino acids. Here the CDR3 reads CASSFIAGGVGEQFF. In DNA, the CDR3 is TGTGCCAGCAGTTTCATAGCGGGAGGAGTTGGTGAGCAGTTCTTC.

Here the CDR3 reads CAWSPRDYNEQFF. In nucleotides, the CDR3 is TGTGCCTGGAGTCCCCGGGACTACAATGAGCAGTTCTTC. The rearrangement links TRBV30 to TRBJ2-1; maybe TRBD2 (5 bases). The CDR3 spans 13 residues. Trimming left V 2 bases short and J 3 bases short, with 8 bases between. Per the germline V gene, CDR1 is GTSNPN and CDR2 is SVGIG (reference sequence).

V gene TRBV29-1 combines with J gene TRBJ1-5, with 7 bases that match TRBD1. CDR3 length: 12 residues. Per the germline V gene, CDR1 is SQVTM and CDR2 is ANQGSEA. V shed 6 bases, J shed 4 bases, and the junction held 3 bases outside the gene matches. CDR3 nucleotide sequence: TGCAGCGTGGGACAGCCGAATCAGCCCCAGCATTTT. As protein: CSVGQPNQPQHF.

The chain is built from TRBV24-1 and TRBJ2-1, with TRBD2 matching over 13 bases. V shed 4 bases, J shed 2 bases, and the junction held 4 bases outside the gene matches. CDR3 length: 17 residues. Per the germline V gene, CDR1 is KGHDR and CDR2 is SFDVKD. Written as DNA, the CDR3 is TGTGCCACCAGTGACTCCGGACTAGCGGGAGCCTACAATGAGCAGTTCTTC. It translates to CATSDSGLAGAYNEQFF.

This sequence joins TRBV5-1 and TRBJ2-2, with 8 bases fitting TRBD1. CDR1 is SGHRS and CDR2 is YFSETQ in the germline V gene. Trimming cost V 3 bases and J 4 bases; bases outside gene matches: 2. The CDR3 is made up of 14 amino acids. The DNA of the CDR3 is TGCGCCAGCAGCTGGACAGGGCCCACCGGGGAGCTGTTTTTT. The encoded protein is CASSWTGPTGELFF.

V is TRBV7-6 and J is TRBJ2-1; 7 positions match TRBD2. Germline trimming cut 5 bases from V and 0 bases from J; bases unmatched to any gene: 13. The germline CDR1 and CDR2 sequences are SGHVS and FNYEAQ. CDR3 size: 18 residues. The CDR3 DNA is TGTGCCAGCAGCCGCACAATAGGCGGGAGTTCCTCCTACAATGAGCAGTTCTTC. It encodes CASSRTIGGSSSYNEQFF.

CDR3 nucleotide sequence: TGTGCCAGCAGCTTTGATAGCTCCTATAATTCACCCCTCCACTTT. This gives the protein CASSFDSSYNSPLHF. The chain uses TRBV5-6 and TRBJ1-6; D is ambiguous. Germline CDR1 and CDR2: SGHDT and YYEEEE. The ends were cut back, 2 bases at V and 0 bases at J, with 6 bases in the middle. CDR3 length equals 15 residues.

The chain couples TRBV18 to TRBJ2-2, with TRBD1 identical over 8 bases. The CDR3 has 15 residues. V was pared by 6 bases and J by 7 bases, with 10 bases of the junction left unmatched. In germline, CDR1 is KGHSH, CDR2 LQKENI. The CDR3 DNA reads TGTGCCAGCTCCCCGACAGGGGTCGTTGGCGGGGAGCTGTTTTTT. Residues: CASSPTGVVGGELFF. Supplemented by reference TRBV18 and TRBJ2-2, the full variable domain reads NAGVMQNPRHLVRRRGQEARLRCSPMKGHSHVYWYRQLPEEGLKFMVYLQKENIIDESGMPKERFSAEFPKEGPSILRIQQVVRGDSAAYFCASSPTGVVGGELFFGEGSRLTVL.

The CDR3 region has the DNA TGCAGCGTCCTCCTCCTGGACAGGGCGAGGCATTCCGAGCAGTACTTC. It is translated as CSVLLLDRARHSEQYF. The rearrangement links TRBV29-1 to TRBJ2-7, with 8 bases lining up with TRBD1. The J segment lost 6 bases and the V segment lost 6 bases, leaving 19 bases of the junction unmatched. From germline, CDR1 is SQVTM and CDR2 ANQGSEA. This CDR3 is 16 amino acids long.

V and J are TRBV4-1 and TRBJ2-3; possible D gene TRBD1, 6 bases. The V gene's germline CDR1 is MGHRA and CDR2 YSYEKL. The length of the CDR3 is 21 residues. The V and J ends lost 0 bases and 0 bases respectively, with 25 bases between them. This CDR3 is CASSQEMRAGAILSSTDTQYF. In DNA form, the CDR3 reads TGCGCCAGCAGCCAAGAGATGAGGGCAGGGGCTATACTCTCTAGCACAGATACGCAGTATTTT.

J is TRBJ2-5 and V is TRBV12-3 or TRBV12-4; TRBD2 matches 7 bases. After removal of 3 bases from V and 4 bases from J, the junction contained 2 bases not matched to a gene. This CDR3 contains 13 residues. The chain's CDR3 is CASSFGRVETQYF. The CDR3 DNA follows: TGTGCCAGCAGTTTTGGGAGGGTAGAGACCCAGTACTTC.

V is TRBV6-4 and J is TRBJ1-1; 10 nucleotides match TRBD1. CDR1 is MRHNA and CDR2 is SNTAGT in the germline V gene. Losses at the gene ends were 7 bases for V and 4 bases for J; bases not matched to a gene: 3. The CDR3 sequence is 13 residues long. CDR3 amino acids: CASNRTGGTEAFF. The CDR3 DNA sequence: TGTGCCAGCAATCGGACAGGGGGCACTGAAGCTTTCTTT.

This sequence joins TRBV11-3 and TRBJ2-5, with TRBD1 matching over 8 bases. The CDR3 is made up of 13 amino acids. Germline loops: CDR1 SGHNT, CDR2 YENEEA. The trim removed 2 bases at V and 4 bases at J, leaving 0 bases unmatched. CDR3 amino acids: CASSLQGAETQYF. DNA of the CDR3: TGTGCCAGCAGCTTACAGGGGGCAGAGACCCAGTACTTC.

This sequence joins TRBV25-1 and TRBJ1-1, with 9 bases fitting TRBD1. Germline V CDR1 and CDR2: MGHDK, SYGVNS. V dropped 1 base and J dropped 0; count of bases not matched to a gene: 9. This CDR3 contains 18 residues. The CDR3 protein is CASSEFTPGTGLNTEAFF. The CDR3 DNA sequence: TGTGCCAGCAGTGAATTCACCCCAGGGACAGGGCTGAACACTGAAGCTTTCTTT.

V usage is TRBV30 and J usage is TRBJ1-1, with TRBD1 matching 7 bases. Per the germline V gene, CDR1 is GTSNPN and CDR2 is SVGIG (reference sequence). V lost 0 bases, J lost 4 bases, and 11 bases stayed unmatched. The CDR3 runs to 16 residues. The CDR3 sequence is CAWSVHGPRQGTEAFF. The CDR3 bases are TGTGCCTGGAGTGTACATGGTCCCCGACAGGGCACTGAAGCTTTCTTT.

The chain is built from TRBV15 and TRBJ2-3; TRBD2 agrees at 9 bases. The germline V gene encodes CDR1 LNHNV and CDR2 YYDKDF (reference sequence). The CDR3 length is 19 residues. Trimming cost V 0 bases and J 3 bases; bases outside gene matches: 13. The CDR3 DNA follows: TGTGCCACCAGCAGAGACGGCGGGAGGGCCTTATTTGGGACAGATACGCAGTATTTT. It codes for CATSRDGGRALFGTDTQYF.

The CDR3 here is CASRPQGFGQPQHF. CDR3 nucleotides: TGTGCCAGCAGGCCCCAGGGGTTTGGTCAGCCCCAGCATTTT. The V gene is TRBV6-5, the J gene TRBJ1-5, with D possibly TRBD1 on 6 matching bases. The CDR3 is made up of 14 amino acids. V was cut by 6 bases and J by 6 bases, with 15 bases left in between. Germline CDR1 reads MNHEY; CDR2 reads SVGAGI.

The chain uses TRBV30 and TRBJ2-1; tentatively, D is TRBD2 (7 bases). This CDR3 comprises 15 residues. V was clipped by 2 bases and J by 8 bases, with 19 bases between them. From germline, CDR1 is GTSNPN and CDR2 SVGIG (reference sequence). The DNA for the CDR3 is TGTGCCTGGAGTAAAGGGGGAGGGCGTTGGGATGAGCAGTTCTTC. Amino acids: CAWSKGGGRWDEQFF.

The chain carries TRBV12-3 or TRBV12-4 and TRBJ2-5, with D perhaps matching TRBD1 (6 bases). The CDR3 has 13 residues. The V gene lost 8 bases and the J gene lost 3 bases, with 13 bases spanning the gap. This CDR3 is CASQGHPKETQYF. CDR3 DNA sequence: TGTGCCAGCCAGGGACATCCGAAAGAGACCCAGTACTTC.